This T cell receptor beta chain stems from a study of blood T cell repertoires in COVID-19. Study-level information: Samples came from the United States, Italy and Spain, spanning acute and convalescent COVID-19. T cells, B-cell-depleted T cells, or PBMCs provided the cDNA or gDNA that served as material.

Profiled with immunoSEQ multiplex PCR; TCRdb holds only in-frame clones, not every one. The sample lists some 90,000 clones; roughly 82% were seen once. CDR3 length: 14 residues. V lost 6 bases, J lost 2 bases, and 11 bases lay in between. Germline V lookup: CDR1 MNHEY, CDR2 SMNVEV (reference sequence). The sequence was obtained from a man between 65 and 85 years old with active or convalescent COVID-19. The sample consisted of peripheral blood. This rearrangement joins TRBV27 to TRBJ1-5, with a weak D call TRBD1 (6 bases). In nucleotides, the CDR3 is TGTGCCAGCAGGAGGGGGACCGGCAATCAGCCCCAGCATTTT. The encoded protein is CASRRGTGNQPQHF.